Presented here are 23 T cell receptor beta chains from one specimen sequenced in a study of tumor-infiltrating lymphocytes in primary liver carcinoma. Blood RNA was derived from unsorted whole blood, and germline DNA was extracted too. TCR beta cDNA came from about 0.55 ug total RNA, primed with a constant-region primer. ARM-PCR, slightly modified, supplied the TCR beta libraries through three nested multiplex PCR rounds. Primers for the first two PCR rounds were TRBV1-TRBV30 forward primers and a C-beta reverse primer (about 10 cycles per round). Each CDR3 protein is one row after TCRdb ran MiXCR on the multiplex PCR reads. Counted here are around 330,000 distinct CDR3 sequences, roughly three fifths occurring once; the ten biggest clones make up 15% to 20%. Sequencing used peripheral blood. The receptor source for this set is a woman between 25 and 40 years old with primary liver carcinoma and hepatitis B virus infection.

Of note for this clonotype: One junction end disagrees with the germline gene, perhaps due to a read error. The rearrangement uses TRBV6-5 and TRBJ2-2, with a possible D match to TRBD2 (5 bases). CDR1 is MNHEY and CDR2 is SVGAGI in the germline V gene. CDR3 length: 14 amino acids. CDR3 sequence (DNA): TGTGCCAGCAGAGTGGGAGACCTTACCGAGGAGCTGTTTTTT. This sequence encodes CASRVGDLTEELFF.

This chain uses TRBV30 with TRBJ2-7; D could derive from TRBD1 or TRBD2 (5 bases each). The CDR3 contains 16 residues. Looked up from germline, CDR1 is GTSNPN and CDR2 is SVGIG (reference sequence). V was clipped by 7 bases and J by 0 bases, with 22 bases between them. CDR3 loop: CAFDPRELGSSYEQYF. In DNA, the CDR3 is TGTGCCTTTGATCCCAGGGAATTGGGGAGCTCCTACGAGCAGTACTTC.

With regard to this clonotype: This may stem from a read error, because a much larger clone lies one nucleotide away. The chain is built from TRBV11-2 and TRBJ2-7; 11 positions agree with TRBD1. Germline assignment: CDR1 SGHAT and CDR2 FQNNGV. After removal of 7 bases from V and 7 bases from J, the junction contained 9 bases not matched to a gene. The CDR3 covers 14 residues. The CDR3 coding sequence is TGTGCCAGCAAAGACCCGGGACAGGGGGATGAGCAGTACTTC. Translating gives CASKDPGQGDEQYF.

This chain links TRBV28 with TRBJ2-3; D might be TRBD1 (6 bases). The CDR3 covers 15 residues. Trimming cost V 4 bases and J 8 bases, with 19 bases left between them. Looked up from germline, CDR1 is MDHEN and CDR2 is SYDVKM. The CDR3 reads CASSSSGSKGGTQYF. The CDR3 coding sequence is TGTGCCAGCAGTTCGTCAGGTTCCAAAGGGGGTACGCAGTATTTT. Full variable domain (rest looked up from reference TRBV28 and TRBJ2-3): DVKVTQSSRYLVKRTGEKVFLECVQDMDHENMFWYRQDPGLGLRLIYFSYDVKMKEKGDIPEGYSVSREKKERFSLILESASTNQTSMYLCASSSSGSKGGTQYFGPGTRLTVL.

Note on this clonotype: The junction differs from germline at one of its ends, possibly a read error. This chain joins TRBV11-2 and TRBJ2-7; the D is unclear. CDR1 is SGHAT, CDR2 FQNNGV, per germline. The CDR3 length is 11 residues. The CDR3 protein is CASSTTSGPYF. In DNA, the CDR3 is TGCGCCAGCAGCACCACATCCGGACCGTACTTC.

The genes are TRBV7-9 and TRBJ2-3; D ambiguous. CDR3 length: 13 amino acids. Per the germline V gene, CDR1 is SEHNR and CDR2 is FQNEAQ (reference sequence). V was pared by 3 bases and J by 8 bases, with 12 bases between. CDR3 nucleotide sequence: TGTGCCAGCAGCTTGAGAAGCACATTTACGCAGTATTTT. Translating it yields CASSLRSTFTQYF.

As concerns this clonotype: A read error may explain this, as a much larger clone is one base away. This chain links TRBV29-1 with TRBJ2-3; 8 nucleotides agree with TRBD2. The CDR3 length is 14 residues. V gave up 3 bases and J gave up 4 bases; unmatched junction bases: 6. CDR1 is SQVTM and CDR2 is ANQGSEA in the germline V gene. The CDR3 here is CSVDSGNRSDTQYF. As DNA, the CDR3 is TGCAGCGTTGATAGCGGGAACCGGTCAGATACGCAGTATTTT.

A word on this clonotype: A much more abundant neighbour one base away suggests this may be a read error. This chain joins TRBV29-1 and TRBJ1-1, with D perhaps matching TRBD1 (6 bases). V lost 3 bases and J lost 7, with 18 bases in between. This CDR3 has 14 residues. The germline gives CDR1 SQVTM, CDR2 ANQGSEA. CDR3 amino acids: CSVEFRGGHIEAFF. The DNA for the CDR3 is TGCAGCGTTGAGTTTAGGGGGGGGCACATTGAAGCTTTCTTT. Filled out from reference TRBV29-1 and TRBJ1-1, the complete variable domain reads SAVISQKPSRDICQRGTSLTIQCQVDSQVTMMFWYRQQPGQSLTLIATANQGSEATYESGFVIDKFPISRPNLTFSTLTVSNMSPEDSSIYLCSVEFRGGHIEAFFGQGTRLTVV.

This clonotype was picked up one time. This chain joins TRBV28 and TRBJ2-5; the D gene is possibly TRBD1 (7 bases). The CDR3 runs to 15 residues. Deletions cut 4 bases from V and 4 bases from J, with 16 bases between. The germline CDR1 and CDR2 sequences are MDHEN and SYDVKM. This chain's CDR3 is CASSSRGTLGETQYF. The CDR3, as DNA: TGTGCCAGCAGTTCCAGGGGGACTCTTGGAGAGACCCAGTACTTC.

This clonotype was seen only once. The chain is built from TRBV30 and TRBJ2-1; D is perhaps TRBD2 (6 bases). Per germline, CDR1 GTSNPN and CDR2 SVGIG (reference sequence). The CDR3 length is 13 residues. V dropped 8 bases and J dropped 6 bases, with 17 bases sitting between them. The CDR3 DNA follows: TGTGCCGCCCAAGGAGAGGAGGGCAATGAGCAGTTCTTC. Amino acids: CAAQGEEGNEQFF. Drawing the rest from reference TRBV30 and TRBJ2-1, the complete variable domain is SQTIHQWPATLVQPVGSPLSLECTVEGTSNPNLYWYRQAAGRGLQLLFYSVGIGQISSEVPQNLSASRPQDRQFILSSKKLLLSDSGFYLCAAQGEEGNEQFFGPGTRLTVL.

This clonotype was recorded a few times. At one end, the junction sequence differs from germline, possibly due to a read error. The rearrangement links TRBV6-6 to TRBJ2-7; D may be TRBD2 (7 bases). CDR3 length equals 16 residues. The V gene's germline CDR1 is MNHNY and CDR2 SVGAGI (reference sequence). CDR3 region: CASSRGGGRSSYGQYF. For the CDR3, the DNA is TGTGCCAGCTCCCGCGGGGGCGGGCGAAGCTCCTACGGGCAGTACTTC.

This chain connects TRBV30 to TRBJ1-4, with D unresolved. Deletions cut 3 bases from V and 6 bases from J, with 17 bases between. Germline CDR1 and CDR2: GTSNPN and SVGIG (reference sequence). This CDR3 is built from 15 residues. The CDR3 loop reads CAWSPLEGKDEKLFF. The CDR3 coding sequence is TGTGCCTGGAGCCCTCTCGAGGGAAAGGATGAAAAACTGTTTTTT.

The CDR3 region is CAWSVQGWAEQYF. CDR3 DNA: TGTGCCTGGAGTGTACAGGGTTGGGCGGAGCAGTACTTC. This chain links TRBV30 with TRBJ2-7; a weak D match, TRBD1 (6 bases). Germline V gene lookup returns CDR1 GTSNPN and CDR2 SVGIG (reference sequence). Trimming stripped 0 bases from V and 7 bases from J, with 13 bases between. The CDR3 is 13 residues long.

As concerns this clonotype: Germline and junction disagree at one end, which may indicate a read error. The chain recombines TRBV11-2 with TRBJ2-1; tentative D call: TRBD2 (7 bases). The germline V gene has CDR1 SGHAT and CDR2 FQNNGV. This CDR3 is 12 amino acids long. CDR3 in DNA: TGTGCCTGCAGTCCCGGAGGGGGGGTGCAGTTCTTC. It encodes CACSPGGGVQFF.

Of note for this clonotype: This may arise from a read error, as a much more abundant clone is one base away. The V gene is TRBV29-1, the J gene TRBJ2-3, with D uncertain. Trimming took off 6 bases at V and 4 bases at J, with 14 bases between the two ends. This CDR3 is built from 13 residues. Per the germline V gene, CDR1 is SQVTM and CDR2 is ANQGSEA. The CDR3 loop reads CSVSRSQADTQYF. In DNA, the CDR3 is TGCAGCGTAAGCAGGAGTCAGGCAGATACGCAGTATTTT.

This chain joins TRBV14 and TRBJ1-2; tentatively, D is TRBD1 (6 bases). Germline values: CDR1 SGHDN, CDR2 FVKESK. CDR3 length: 12 amino acids. Trimming stripped 3 bases from V and 10 bases from J, with 12 bases between. The CDR3 nucleotides read TGTGCCAGCAGCCAGGACAGTCGTAACTACACCTTC. Translated, it gives CASSQDSRNYTF. The whole variable domain, remainder taken from reference TRBV14 and TRBJ1-2, is EAGVTQFPSHSVIEKGQTVTLRCDPISGHDNLYWYRRVMGKEIKFLLHFVKESKQDESGMPNNRFLAERTGGTYSTLKVQPAELEDSGVYFCASSQDSRNYTFGSGTRLTVV.

The chain couples TRBV6-5 to TRBJ2-1; D might be TRBD1 or TRBD2, each matching 5 bases. This CDR3 has 18 amino acids. Germline lookup yields CDR1 MNHEY and CDR2 SVGAGI. Trimming cost V 5 bases and J 9 bases, with 29 bases left between them. The CDR3 loop is CASSESNGASPHQGEQFF. DNA of the CDR3: TGTGCCAGCAGTGAATCCAACGGGGCCTCCCCCCATCAGGGTGAGCAGTTCTTC.

Worth noting for this clonotype: The missing conserved phenylalanine or tryptophan at the end of this CDR3 makes a read error likely. The J gene is TRBJ2-1, the V gene TRBV30; D call uncertain. CDR1 is GTSNPN, CDR2 SVGIG, per germline (reference sequence). The CDR3 is 11 residues long. Deletions cut 1 base from V and 9 bases from J, with 7 bases between. CDR3 sequence reads: CAWSALAEQFL. The CDR3 DNA is TGTGCCTGGAGTGCGTTAGCTGAGCAGTTCCTC.

Notes on this clonotype: Germline and junction disagree at one end, which may indicate a read error. As DNA, the CDR3 is TGTGCTAGCAGCGTCGGGAGCTACCGAGAGACCCAGTACTTC. Its translation is CASSVGSYRETQYF. The J gene is TRBJ2-5, the V gene TRBV11-2; weak D call: TRBD2 (6 bases). This CDR3 is built from 14 residues. Germline-derived CDR1 and CDR2 are SGHAT and FQNNGV.

Many counts were recorded for this clonotype. The chain combines TRBV29-1 with TRBJ1-1, with D uncertain. The V end was cut by 4 bases, the J end by 1 base, with 4 bases between. The CDR3 totals 11 residues. Germline V lookup: CDR1 SQVTM, CDR2 ANQGSEA. The CDR3 DNA follows: TGCAGCGTTGTGTCGAACACTGAAGCTTTCTTT. It specifies CSVVSNTEAFF.

The V call is TRBV30, the J call TRBJ1-6; D is possibly TRBD1 (5 bases). Germline assignment: CDR1 GTSNPN and CDR2 SVGIG (reference sequence). The CDR3 length is 15 residues. V was shortened by 0 bases and J by 6 bases, with 12 bases between the two germline ends. CDR3 nucleotides: TGTGCCTGGAGTGTCTCCAGGGTAGTTAATTCACCCCTCCACTTT. As protein: CAWSVSRVVNSPLHF.

About this clonotype: A much more abundant neighbour one base away suggests this may be a read error. CDR3 in DNA: TGCGCCAGCAGCCAAGCCGACGGGAGAGGACCCTACAATGAGCAGTTCTTC. This translates into CASSQADGRGPYNEQFF. The V call is TRBV4-1, the J call TRBJ2-1; D is perhaps TRBD2 (6 bases). Trimming stripped 1 base from V and 2 bases from J, with 15 bases between. CDR1 and CDR2 (germline): MGHRA, YSYEKL. The CDR3 is 17 residues long.

V usage is TRBV7-8 and J usage is TRBJ1-1, with D hard to call. The germline CDR1 and CDR2 sequences are SGHVS and FQNEAQ. The CDR3 totals 16 residues. Trimming took 2 bases from V and 1 from J, leaving 14 bases between them. In DNA form, the CDR3 reads TGTGCCAGCAGCTTAAGGGCCGGTAGGCAGAACACTGAAGCTTTCTTT. Its translation: CASSLRAGRQNTEAFF.